The TCR beta chain described here comes from a study of blood T cell repertoires in COVID-19. Turning to the study itself: Acute-phase and convalescent COVID-19 samples originated in the United States, Italy and Spain. T cells, B-cell-depleted T cells, or PBMCs provided the cDNA or gDNA that served as material.

The V gene's germline CDR1 is SGHRS and CDR2 YFSETQ. This CDR3 has 14 residues. Trimming pared 3 bases from V and 4 bases from J, leaving 13 bases between. As processed by the authors: Reference gene primer amplification gave nucleated cell count estimates. Assay used: immunoSEQ multiplex PCR; TCRdb lists only in-frame clones, some missing. D and trimming come from the DNA, and the V and J calls and clone size come from that table. The sample lists about 240,000 clones, around four fifths seen once, with 4.7% in the top ten. The sequence was collected from a woman in her 70s with acute or convalescent COVID-19. The chain links TRBV5-1 to TRBJ1-2; tentatively, D is TRBD1 (5 bases). Sequencing was performed on peripheral blood. The chain's CDR3 is CASSSGGSGYGYTF. As DNA, the CDR3 is TGCGCCAGCAGCTCCGGGGGTTCCGGCTATGGCTACACCTTC. The full variable domain, in which reference TRBV5-1 and TRBJ1-2 provide the parts outside the CDR3, is KAGVTQTPRYLIKTRGQQVTLSCSPISGHRSVSWYQQTPGQGLQFLFEYFSETQRNKGNFPGRFSGRQFSNSRSEMNVSTLELGDSALYLCASSSGGSGYGYTFGSGTRLTVV.